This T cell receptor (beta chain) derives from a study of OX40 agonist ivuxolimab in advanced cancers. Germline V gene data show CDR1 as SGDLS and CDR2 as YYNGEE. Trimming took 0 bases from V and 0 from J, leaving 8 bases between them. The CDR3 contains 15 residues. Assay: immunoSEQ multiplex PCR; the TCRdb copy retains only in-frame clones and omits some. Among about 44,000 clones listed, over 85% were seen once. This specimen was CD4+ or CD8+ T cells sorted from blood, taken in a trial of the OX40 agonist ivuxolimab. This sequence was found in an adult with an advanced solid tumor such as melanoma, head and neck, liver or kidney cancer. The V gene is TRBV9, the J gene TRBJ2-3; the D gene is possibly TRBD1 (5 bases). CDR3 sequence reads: CASSVARASTDTQYF. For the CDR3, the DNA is TGTGCCAGCAGCGTAGCCAGGGCTAGCACAGATACGCAGTATTTT.